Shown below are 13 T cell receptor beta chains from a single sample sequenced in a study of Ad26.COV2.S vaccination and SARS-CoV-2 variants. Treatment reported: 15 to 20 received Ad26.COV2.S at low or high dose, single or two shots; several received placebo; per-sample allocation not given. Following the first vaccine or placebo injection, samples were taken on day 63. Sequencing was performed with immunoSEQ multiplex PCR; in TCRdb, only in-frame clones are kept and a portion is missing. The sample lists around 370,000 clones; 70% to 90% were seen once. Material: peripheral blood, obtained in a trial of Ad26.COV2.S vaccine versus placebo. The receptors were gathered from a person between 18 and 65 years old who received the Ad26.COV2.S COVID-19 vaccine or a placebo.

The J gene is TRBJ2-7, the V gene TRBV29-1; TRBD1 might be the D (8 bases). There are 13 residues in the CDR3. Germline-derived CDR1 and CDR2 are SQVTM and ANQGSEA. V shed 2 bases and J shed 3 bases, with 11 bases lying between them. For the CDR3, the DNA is TGCAGCGTTGAAAACAGGGGGGGCTACGAGCAGTACTTC. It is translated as CSVENRGGYEQYF.

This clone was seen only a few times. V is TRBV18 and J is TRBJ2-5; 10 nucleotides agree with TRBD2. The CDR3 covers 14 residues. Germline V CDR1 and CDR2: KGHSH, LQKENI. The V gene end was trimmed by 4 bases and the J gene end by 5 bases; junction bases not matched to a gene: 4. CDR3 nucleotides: TGTGCCAGCTCACTGGGGACTAGCGAGGAGACCCAGTACTTC. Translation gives CASSLGTSEETQYF.

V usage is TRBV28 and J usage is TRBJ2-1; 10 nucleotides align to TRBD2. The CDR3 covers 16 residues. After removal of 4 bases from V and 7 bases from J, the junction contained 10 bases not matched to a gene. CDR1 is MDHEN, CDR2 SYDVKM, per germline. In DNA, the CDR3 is TGTGCCAGCAGTTCGATAGGGACTAGCGCTAGTAATGAGCAGTTCTTC. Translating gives CASSSIGTSASNEQFF.

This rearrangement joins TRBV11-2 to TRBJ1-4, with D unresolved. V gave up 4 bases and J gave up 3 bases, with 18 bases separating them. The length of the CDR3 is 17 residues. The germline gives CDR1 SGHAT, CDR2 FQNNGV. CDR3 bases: TGTGCCAGCAGCTACAATTCTCCGGGAGCGGCTAATGAAAAACTGTTTTTT. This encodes CASSYNSPGAANEKLFF.

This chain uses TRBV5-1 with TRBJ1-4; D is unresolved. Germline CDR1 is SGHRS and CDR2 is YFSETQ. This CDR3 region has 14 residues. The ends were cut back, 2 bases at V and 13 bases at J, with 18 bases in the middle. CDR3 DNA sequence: TGCGCCAGCAGCTTCGACCCGGCGGGAAGGGCACTGTTTTTT. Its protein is CASSFDPAGRALFF.

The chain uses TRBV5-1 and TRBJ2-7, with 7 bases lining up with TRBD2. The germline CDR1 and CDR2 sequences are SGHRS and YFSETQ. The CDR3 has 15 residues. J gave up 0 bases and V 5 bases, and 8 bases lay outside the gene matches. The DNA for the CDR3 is TGCGCCAGCAGGGACTCCTGGACTAGCTCCTACGAGCAGTACTTC. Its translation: CASRDSWTSSYEQYF.

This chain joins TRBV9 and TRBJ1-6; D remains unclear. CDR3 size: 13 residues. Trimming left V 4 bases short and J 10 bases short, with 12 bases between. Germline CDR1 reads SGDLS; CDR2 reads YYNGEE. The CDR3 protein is CASSHNWASPLHF. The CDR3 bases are TGTGCCAGCAGCCATAACTGGGCCTCACCCCTCCACTTT.

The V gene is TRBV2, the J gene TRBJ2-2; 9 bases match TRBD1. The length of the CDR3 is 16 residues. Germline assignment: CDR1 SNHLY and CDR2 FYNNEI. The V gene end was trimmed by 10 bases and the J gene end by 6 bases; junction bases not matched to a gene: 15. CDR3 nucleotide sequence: TGTGCCACCAATCCCCCGGGACAGGGATTATCCGGGGAGCTGTTTTTT. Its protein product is CATNPPGQGLSGELFF. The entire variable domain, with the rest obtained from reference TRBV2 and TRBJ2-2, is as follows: EPEVTQTPSHQVTQMGQEVILRCVPISNHLYFYWYRQILGQKVEFLVSFYNNEISEKSEIFDDQFSVERPDGSNFTLKIRSTKLEDSAMYFCATNPPGQGLSGELFFGEGSRLTVL.

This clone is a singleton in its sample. CDR3 DNA: TGTGCCACCAGCAGCGGCAGCCTCTATGGCTACACCTTC. This gives the protein CATSSGSLYGYTF. The chain has TRBV15 and TRBJ1-2; no clear D. Per the germline V gene, CDR1 is LNHNV and CDR2 is YYDKDF (reference sequence). The CDR3 is 13 amino acids. V was clipped by 3 bases and J by 4 bases, with 9 bases between them.

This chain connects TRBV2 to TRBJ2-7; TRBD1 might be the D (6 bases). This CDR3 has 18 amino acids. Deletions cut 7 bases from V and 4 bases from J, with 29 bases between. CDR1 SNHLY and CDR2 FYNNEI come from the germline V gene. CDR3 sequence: CASTPDRPEPLRLYEQYF. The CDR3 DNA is TGTGCCAGCACTCCGGACAGACCAGAACCTCTACGATTGTACGAGCAGTACTTC.

In DNA form, the CDR3 reads TGTGCCAGCAGTGAACTAGGACGCTCCTACAATGAGCAGTTCTTC. Translated, it gives CASSELGRSYNEQFF. This chain links TRBV2 with TRBJ2-1; D gene unclear. Looked up from germline, CDR1 is SNHLY and CDR2 is FYNNEI. The CDR3 is 15 residues long. Deletions cut 2 bases from V and 0 bases from J, with 8 bases between.

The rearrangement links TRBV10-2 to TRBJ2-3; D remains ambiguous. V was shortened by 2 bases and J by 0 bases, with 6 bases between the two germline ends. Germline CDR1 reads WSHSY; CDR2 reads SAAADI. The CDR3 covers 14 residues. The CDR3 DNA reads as TGCGCCAGCAGTGAGGTGCAGAGCACAGATACGCAGTATTTT. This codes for CASSEVQSTDTQYF.

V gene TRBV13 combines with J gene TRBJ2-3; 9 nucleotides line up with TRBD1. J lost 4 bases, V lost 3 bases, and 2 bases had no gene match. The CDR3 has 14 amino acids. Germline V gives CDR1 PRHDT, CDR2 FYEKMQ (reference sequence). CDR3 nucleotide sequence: TGTGCCAGCAGCTTGGGGACAGGGTCAGATACGCAGTATTTT. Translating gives CASSLGTGSDTQYF.